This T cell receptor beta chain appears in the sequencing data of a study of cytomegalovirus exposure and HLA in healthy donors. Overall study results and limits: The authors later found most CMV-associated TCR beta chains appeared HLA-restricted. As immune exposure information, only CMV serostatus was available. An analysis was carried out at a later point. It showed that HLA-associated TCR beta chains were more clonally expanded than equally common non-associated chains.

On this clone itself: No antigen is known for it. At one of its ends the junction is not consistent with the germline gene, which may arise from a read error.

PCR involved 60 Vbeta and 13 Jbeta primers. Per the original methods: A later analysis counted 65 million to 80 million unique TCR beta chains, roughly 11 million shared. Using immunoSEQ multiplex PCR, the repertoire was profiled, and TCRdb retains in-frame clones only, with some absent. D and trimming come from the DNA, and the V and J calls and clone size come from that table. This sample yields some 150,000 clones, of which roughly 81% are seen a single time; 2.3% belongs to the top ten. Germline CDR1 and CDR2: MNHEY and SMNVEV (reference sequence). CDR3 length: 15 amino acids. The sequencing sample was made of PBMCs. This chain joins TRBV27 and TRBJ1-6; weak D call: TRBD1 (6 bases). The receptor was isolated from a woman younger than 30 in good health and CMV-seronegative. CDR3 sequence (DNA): TGTGCCAGTAGTTTTCAGGGCCAGGGGAGTTCACCCCTCCACTTT. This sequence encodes CASSFQGQGSSPLHF.